This T cell receptor beta chain comes out of a study of T cell repertoires in cytomegalovirus infection. TCRdb processed the reads anew with MiXCR; each CDR3 protein has one entry. The sample holds roughly 69,000 distinct CDR3 sequences, around 20% seen once. CDR1 and CDR2 (germline): SGHAT, FQNNGV. Between the trimmed V and J ends, which lost 0 bases and 11 bases, there was a span of 11 bases. This CDR3 has 13 residues. A few counts support this clonotype. Its antigen is unidentified. This specimen consisted of CD8+ T cells from cultured PBMCs, obtained from culture after CMV antigen stimulation. This chain uses TRBV11-2 with TRBJ1-3; tentatively, D is TRBD1 (5 bases). This receptor was taken from a human donor in good health (CMV status not recorded). Some clones in this sample may be carry-over from other donors' samples. CDR3 nucleotides: TGTGCCAGCAGCTTAGAGGTGCAGGGCGCCATATATTTT. This translates into CASSLEVQGAIYF.